These 5 T cell receptor beta chains share one sample of origin, sequenced in a study of T cell responses to AZD1222 COVID-19 vaccine. Data came from immunoSEQ multiplex PCR; TCRdb stores just in-frame clones and leaves some out. The top ten hold approximately 8.3% of the sample, which has about 92,000 clones, about nine tenths seen once. This material consisted of peripheral blood, taken on day 0 of AZD1222 vaccination. These receptors came from an adult in good health.

V and J are TRBV12-3 or TRBV12-4 and TRBJ2-5; D is uncertain. V was cut by 2 bases and J by 4 bases, with 2 bases left in between. The CDR3 length is 11 residues. CDR3 nucleotide sequence: TGTGCCAGCAGTTTAAGAGAGACCCAGTACTTC. This sequence encodes CASSLRETQYF.

V usage is TRBV5-1 and J usage is TRBJ1-1; a possible D gene is TRBD1 (5 bases). Looked up from germline, CDR1 is SGHRS and CDR2 is YFSETQ. V gave up 7 bases and J gave up 4 bases, with 14 bases separating them. The length of the CDR3 is 13 residues. CDR3 nucleotides: TGCGCCAGCGGCCCAGGGCAGCTCACTGAAGCTTTCTTT. Amino acids: CASGPGQLTEAFF.

The J gene is TRBJ1-1, the V gene TRBV28; D unclear. V dropped 5 bases and J dropped 0 bases, with 16 bases sitting between them. The length of the CDR3 is 16 residues. The germline gives CDR1 MDHEN, CDR2 SYDVKM. CDR3 in DNA: TGTGCCAGCAGTCCCGCCGACGGACGGGTGAACACTGAAGCTTTCTTT. Protein product: CASSPADGRVNTEAFF.

J is TRBJ2-2 and V is TRBV30, with D possibly TRBD2 on 6 matching bases. Looked up from germline, CDR1 is GTSNPN and CDR2 is SVGIG (reference sequence). V lost 3 bases and J 2 bases, leaving 13 bases between the germline ends. The CDR3 is 15 amino acids. The DNA of the CDR3 is TGTGCCTGGAGCAAGGCGGGAACCAACACCGGGGAGCTGTTTTTT. Translation: CAWSKAGTNTGELFF.

This rearrangement joins TRBV5-1 to TRBJ1-4, with D unclear. Germline lookup yields CDR1 SGHRS and CDR2 YFSETQ. Trimming took 2 bases from V and 8 from J, leaving 13 bases between them. The CDR3 consists of 14 residues. CDR3 in amino acids: CASSLGRLGEKLFF. Here the CDR3 DNA reads TGCGCCAGCAGCTTAGGACGCCTAGGGGAAAAACTGTTTTTT.